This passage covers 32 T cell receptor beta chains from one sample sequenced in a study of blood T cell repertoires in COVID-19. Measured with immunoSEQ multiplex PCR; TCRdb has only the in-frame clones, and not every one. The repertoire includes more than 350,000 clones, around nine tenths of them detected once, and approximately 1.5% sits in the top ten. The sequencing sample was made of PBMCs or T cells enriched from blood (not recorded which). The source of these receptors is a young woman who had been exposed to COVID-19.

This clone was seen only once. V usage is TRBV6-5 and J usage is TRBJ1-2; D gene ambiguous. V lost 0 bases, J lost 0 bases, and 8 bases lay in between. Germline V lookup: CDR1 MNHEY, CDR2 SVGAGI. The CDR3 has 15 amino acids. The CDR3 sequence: CASSYSRTANYGYTF. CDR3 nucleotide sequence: TGTGCCAGCAGTTACTCGCGAACAGCTAACTATGGCTACACCTTC.

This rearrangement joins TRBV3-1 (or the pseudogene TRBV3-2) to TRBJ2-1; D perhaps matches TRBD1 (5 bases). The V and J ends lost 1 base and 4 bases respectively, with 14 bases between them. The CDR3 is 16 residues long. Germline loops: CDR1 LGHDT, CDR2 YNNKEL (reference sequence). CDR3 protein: CASSQVSAGKYNEQFF. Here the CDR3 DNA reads TGTGCCAGCAGCCAAGTTTCCGCAGGGAAATACAATGAGCAGTTCTTC.

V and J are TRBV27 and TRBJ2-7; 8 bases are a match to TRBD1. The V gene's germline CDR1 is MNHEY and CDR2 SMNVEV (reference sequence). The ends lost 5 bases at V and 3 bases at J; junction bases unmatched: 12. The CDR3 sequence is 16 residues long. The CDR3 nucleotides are TGTGCCAGCAGTCCCCAACGCCAGGGGGCGGACTACGAGCAGTACTTC. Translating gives CASSPQRQGADYEQYF.

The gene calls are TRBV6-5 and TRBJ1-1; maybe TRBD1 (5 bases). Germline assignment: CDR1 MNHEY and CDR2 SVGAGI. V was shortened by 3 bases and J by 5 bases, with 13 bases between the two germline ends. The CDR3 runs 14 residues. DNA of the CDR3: TGTGCCAGCAGTTATAGCCAGGGAGGTACTGAAGCTTTCTTT. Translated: CASSYSQGGTEAFF.

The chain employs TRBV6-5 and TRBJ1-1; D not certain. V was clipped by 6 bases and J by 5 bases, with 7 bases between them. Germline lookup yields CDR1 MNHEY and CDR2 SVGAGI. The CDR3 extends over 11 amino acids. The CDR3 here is CASSPGTEAFF. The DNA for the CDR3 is TGTGCCAGCAGCCCGGGGACTGAAGCTTTCTTT.

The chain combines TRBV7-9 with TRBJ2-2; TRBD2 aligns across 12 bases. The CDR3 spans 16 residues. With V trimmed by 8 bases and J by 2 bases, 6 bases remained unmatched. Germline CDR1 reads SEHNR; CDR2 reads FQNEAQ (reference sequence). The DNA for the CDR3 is TGTGCCAGCGACCCGGGACTAGCGGGTAACACCGGGGAGCTGTTTTTT. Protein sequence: CASDPGLAGNTGELFF.

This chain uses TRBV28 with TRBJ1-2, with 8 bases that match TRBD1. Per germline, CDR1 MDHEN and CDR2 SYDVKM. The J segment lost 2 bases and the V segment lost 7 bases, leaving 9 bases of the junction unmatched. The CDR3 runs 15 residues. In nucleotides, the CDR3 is TGTGCCAGCATCAACCTGGACAGGGAGAACTATGGCTACACCTTC. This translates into CASINLDRENYGYTF.

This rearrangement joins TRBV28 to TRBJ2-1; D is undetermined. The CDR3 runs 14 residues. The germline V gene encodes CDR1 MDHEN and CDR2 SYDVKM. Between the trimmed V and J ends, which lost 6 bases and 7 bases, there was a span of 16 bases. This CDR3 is CASSRLKVLNEQFF. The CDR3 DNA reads TGTGCCAGCAGCAGACTGAAGGTATTAAATGAGCAGTTCTTC.

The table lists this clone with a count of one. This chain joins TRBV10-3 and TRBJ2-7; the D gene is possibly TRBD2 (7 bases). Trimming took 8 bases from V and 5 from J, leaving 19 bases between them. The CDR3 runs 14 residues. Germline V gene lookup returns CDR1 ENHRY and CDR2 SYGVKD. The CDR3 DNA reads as TGTGCCATCGGCCTCGGGGGGCGCGGGAACGAGCAGTACTTC. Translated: CAIGLGGRGNEQYF.

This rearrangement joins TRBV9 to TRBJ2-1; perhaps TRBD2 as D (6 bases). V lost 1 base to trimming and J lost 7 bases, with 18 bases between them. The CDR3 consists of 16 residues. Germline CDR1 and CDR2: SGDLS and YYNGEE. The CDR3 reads CASSVSAASRENEQFF. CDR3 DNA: TGTGCCAGCAGCGTATCAGCGGCAAGCCGGGAGAATGAGCAGTTCTTC. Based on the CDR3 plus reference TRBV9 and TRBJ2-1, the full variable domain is DSGVTQTPKHLITATGQRVTLRCSPRSGDLSVYWYQQSLDQGLQFLIQYYNGEERAKGNILERFSAQQFPDLHSELNLSSLELGDSALYFCASSVSAASRENEQFFGPGTRLTVL.

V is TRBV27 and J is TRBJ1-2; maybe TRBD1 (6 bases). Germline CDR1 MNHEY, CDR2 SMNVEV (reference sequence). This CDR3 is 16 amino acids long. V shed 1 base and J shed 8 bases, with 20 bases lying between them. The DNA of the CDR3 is TGTGCCAGCAGTTTATTACAGGGTATGGGGATGTACGGCTACACCTTC. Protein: CASSLLQGMGMYGYTF.

CDR3 residues: CASSQDGALNTGELFF. DNA for the CDR3: TGCGCCAGCAGCCAAGATGGGGCGTTGAACACCGGGGAGCTGTTTTTT. V usage is TRBV4-3 and J usage is TRBJ2-2; tentative D call: TRBD1 (5 bases). V dropped 0 bases and J dropped 1 base, with 9 bases sitting between them. Germline loops: CDR1 LGHNA, CDR2 YSLEER. This CDR3 contains 16 residues.

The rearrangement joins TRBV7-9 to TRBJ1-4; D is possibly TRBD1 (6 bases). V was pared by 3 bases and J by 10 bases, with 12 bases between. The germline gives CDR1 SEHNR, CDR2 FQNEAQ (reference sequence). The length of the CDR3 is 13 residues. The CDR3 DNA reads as TGTGCCAGCAGCTTGTGGGGGCTTGGAAAACTGTTTTTT. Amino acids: CASSLWGLGKLFF.

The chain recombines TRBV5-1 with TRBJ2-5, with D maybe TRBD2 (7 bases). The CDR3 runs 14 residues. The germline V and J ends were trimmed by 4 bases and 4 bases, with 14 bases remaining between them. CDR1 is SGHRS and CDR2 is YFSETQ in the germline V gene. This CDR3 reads CASSRPGGLETQYF. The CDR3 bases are TGCGCCAGCAGCCGCCCGGGGGGCTTAGAGACCCAGTACTTC.

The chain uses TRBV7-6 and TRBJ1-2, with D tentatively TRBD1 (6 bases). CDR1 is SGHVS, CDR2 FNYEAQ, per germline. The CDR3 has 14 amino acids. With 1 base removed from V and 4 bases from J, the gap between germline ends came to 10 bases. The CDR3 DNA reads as TGTGCCAGCAGCTTAGGCCCGACAGGCTATGGCTACACCTTC. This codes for CASSLGPTGYGYTF.

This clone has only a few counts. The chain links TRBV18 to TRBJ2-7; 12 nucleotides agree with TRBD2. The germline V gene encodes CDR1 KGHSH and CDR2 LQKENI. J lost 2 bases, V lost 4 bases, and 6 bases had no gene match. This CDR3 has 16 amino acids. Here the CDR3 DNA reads TGTGCCAGCTCACATTCCGGACTAGCGGGAACCTACGAGCAGTACTTC. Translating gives CASSHSGLAGTYEQYF.

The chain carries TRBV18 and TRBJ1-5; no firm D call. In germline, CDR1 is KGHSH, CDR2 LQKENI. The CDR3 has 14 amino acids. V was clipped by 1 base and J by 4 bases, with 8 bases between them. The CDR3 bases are TGTGCCAGCTCACCACAGGGAGCGAATCAGCCCCAGCATTTT. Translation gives CASSPQGANQPQHF. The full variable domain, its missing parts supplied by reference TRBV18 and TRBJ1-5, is NAGVMQNPRHLVRRRGQEARLRCSPMKGHSHVYWYRQLPEEGLKFMVYLQKENIIDESGMPKERFSAEFPKEGPSILRIQQVVRGDSAAYFCASSPQGANQPQHFGDGTRLSIL.

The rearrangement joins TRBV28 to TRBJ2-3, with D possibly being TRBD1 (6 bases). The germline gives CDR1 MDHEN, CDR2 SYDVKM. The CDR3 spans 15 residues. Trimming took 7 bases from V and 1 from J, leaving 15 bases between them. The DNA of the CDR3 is TGTGCCAGCAACGCTTGGGGGCCGGGCACAGATACGCAGTATTTT. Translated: CASNAWGPGTDTQYF.

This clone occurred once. DNA for the CDR3: TGCAGCGTGGGCCCCGGGACAGGGGTCTCCTACGAGCAGTACTTC. Its protein is CSVGPGTGVSYEQYF. This chain links TRBV29-1 with TRBJ2-7; 10 bases are shared with TRBD1. Germline V gives CDR1 SQVTM, CDR2 ANQGSEA. J gave up 0 bases and V 6 bases, and 8 bases lay outside the gene matches. This CDR3 spans 15 amino acids.

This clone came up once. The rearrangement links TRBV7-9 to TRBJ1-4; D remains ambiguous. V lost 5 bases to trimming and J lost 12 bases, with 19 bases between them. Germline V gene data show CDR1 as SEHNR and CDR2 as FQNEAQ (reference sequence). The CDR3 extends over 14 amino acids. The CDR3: CASSLSEDPGELFF. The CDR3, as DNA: TGTGCCAGCAGCCTATCGGAGGACCCGGGTGAACTGTTTTTT.

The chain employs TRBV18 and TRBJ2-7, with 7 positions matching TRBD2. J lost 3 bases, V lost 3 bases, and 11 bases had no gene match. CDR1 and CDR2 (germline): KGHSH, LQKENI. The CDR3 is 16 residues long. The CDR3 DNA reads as TGTGCCAGCTCACCTCCTTTCGGTAGCGGGCGCTACGAGCAGTACTTC. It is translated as CASSPPFGSGRYEQYF.

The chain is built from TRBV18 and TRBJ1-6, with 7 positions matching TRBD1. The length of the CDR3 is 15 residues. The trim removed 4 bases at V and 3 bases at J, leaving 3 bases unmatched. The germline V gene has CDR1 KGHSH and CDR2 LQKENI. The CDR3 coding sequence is TGTGCCAGCTCACGACGGGACAGCTATAATTCACCCCTCCACTTT. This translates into CASSRRDSYNSPLHF. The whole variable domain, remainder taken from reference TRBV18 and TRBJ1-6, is NAGVMQNPRHLVRRRGQEARLRCSPMKGHSHVYWYRQLPEEGLKFMVYLQKENIIDESGMPKERFSAEFPKEGPSILRIQQVVRGDSAAYFCASSRRDSYNSPLHFGNGTRLTVT.

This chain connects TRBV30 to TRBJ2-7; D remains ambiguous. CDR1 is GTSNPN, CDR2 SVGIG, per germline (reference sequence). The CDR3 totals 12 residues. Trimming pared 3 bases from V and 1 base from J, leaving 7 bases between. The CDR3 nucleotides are TGTGCCTGGAGGGAGCTGTCCTACGAGCAGTACTTC. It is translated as CAWRELSYEQYF.

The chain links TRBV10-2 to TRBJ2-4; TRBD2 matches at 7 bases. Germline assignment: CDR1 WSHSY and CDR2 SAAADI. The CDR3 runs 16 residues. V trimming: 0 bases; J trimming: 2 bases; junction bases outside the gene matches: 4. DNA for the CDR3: TGCGCCAGCAGTGAGTCCCCGGGAGGAACCAAAAACATTCAGTACTTC. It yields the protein CASSESPGGTKNIQYF.

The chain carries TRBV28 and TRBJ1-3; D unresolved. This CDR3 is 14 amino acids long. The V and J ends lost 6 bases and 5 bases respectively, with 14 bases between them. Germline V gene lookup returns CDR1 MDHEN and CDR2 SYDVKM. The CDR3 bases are TGTGCCAGCAGCACGCCAGTACCTCGAAACACCATATATTTT. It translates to CASSTPVPRNTIYF. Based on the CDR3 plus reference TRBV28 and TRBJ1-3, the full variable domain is DVKVTQSSRYLVKRTGEKVFLECVQDMDHENMFWYRQDPGLGLRLIYFSYDVKMKEKGDIPEGYSVSREKKERFSLILESASTNQTSMYLCASSTPVPRNTIYFGEGSWLTVV.

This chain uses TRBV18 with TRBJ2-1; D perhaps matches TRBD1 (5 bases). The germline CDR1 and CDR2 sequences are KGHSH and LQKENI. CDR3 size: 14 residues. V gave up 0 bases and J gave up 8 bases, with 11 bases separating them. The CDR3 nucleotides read TGTGCCAGCTCACCACCGGCAGGGCTGTATGAGCAGTTCTTC. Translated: CASSPPAGLYEQFF.

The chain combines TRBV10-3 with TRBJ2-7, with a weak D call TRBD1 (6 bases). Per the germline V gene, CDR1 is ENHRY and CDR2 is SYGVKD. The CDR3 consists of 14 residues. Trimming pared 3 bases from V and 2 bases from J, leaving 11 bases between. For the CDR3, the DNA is TGTGCCATCAGTGATGTGGACAGCCCCTACGAGCAGTACTTC. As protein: CAISDVDSPYEQYF.

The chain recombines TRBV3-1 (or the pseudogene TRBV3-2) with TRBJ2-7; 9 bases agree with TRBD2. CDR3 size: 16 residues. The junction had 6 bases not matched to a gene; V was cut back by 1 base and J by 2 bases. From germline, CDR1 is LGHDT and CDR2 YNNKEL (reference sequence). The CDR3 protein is CASSQVPAGGTYEQYF. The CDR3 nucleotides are TGTGCCAGCAGCCAAGTTCCAGCGGGGGGAACCTACGAGCAGTACTTC.

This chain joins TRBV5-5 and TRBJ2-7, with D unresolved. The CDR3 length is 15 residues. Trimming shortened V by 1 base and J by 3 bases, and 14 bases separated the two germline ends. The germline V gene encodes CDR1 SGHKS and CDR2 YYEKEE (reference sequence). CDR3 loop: CASSLTNQVGYEQYF. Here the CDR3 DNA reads TGTGCCAGCAGCTTGACGAATCAGGTCGGCTACGAGCAGTACTTC.

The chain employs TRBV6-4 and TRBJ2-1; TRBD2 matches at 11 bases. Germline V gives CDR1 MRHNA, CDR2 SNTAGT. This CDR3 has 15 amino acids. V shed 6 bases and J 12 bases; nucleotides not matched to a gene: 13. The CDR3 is CASSRLAGPGYWQFF. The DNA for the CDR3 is TGTGCCAGCAGCCGACTAGCGGGACCTGGGTATTGGCAGTTCTTC.

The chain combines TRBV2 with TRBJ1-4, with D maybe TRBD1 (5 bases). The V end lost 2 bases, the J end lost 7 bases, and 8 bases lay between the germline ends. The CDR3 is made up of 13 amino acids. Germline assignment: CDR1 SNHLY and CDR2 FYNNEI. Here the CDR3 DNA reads TGTGCCAGCAGTGAACAGGGCAGTGAAAAACTGTTTTTT. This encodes CASSEQGSEKLFF.

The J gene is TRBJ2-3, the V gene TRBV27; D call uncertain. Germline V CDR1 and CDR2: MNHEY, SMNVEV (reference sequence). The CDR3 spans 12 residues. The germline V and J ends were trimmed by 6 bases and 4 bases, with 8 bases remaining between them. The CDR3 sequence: CASSTEADTQYF. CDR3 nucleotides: TGTGCCAGCAGCACCGAGGCAGATACGCAGTATTTT.